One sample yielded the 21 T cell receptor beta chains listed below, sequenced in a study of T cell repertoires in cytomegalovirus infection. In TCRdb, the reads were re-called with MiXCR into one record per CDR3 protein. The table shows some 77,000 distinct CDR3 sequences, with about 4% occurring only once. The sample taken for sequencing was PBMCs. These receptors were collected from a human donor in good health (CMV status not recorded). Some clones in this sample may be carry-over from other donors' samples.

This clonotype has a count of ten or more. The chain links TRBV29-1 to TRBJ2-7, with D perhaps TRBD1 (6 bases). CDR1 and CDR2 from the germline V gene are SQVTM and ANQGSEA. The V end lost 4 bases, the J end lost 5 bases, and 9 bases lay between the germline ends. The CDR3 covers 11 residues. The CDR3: CSVAQGHEQYF. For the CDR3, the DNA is TGCAGCGTTGCACAGGGCCACGAGCAGTACTTC.

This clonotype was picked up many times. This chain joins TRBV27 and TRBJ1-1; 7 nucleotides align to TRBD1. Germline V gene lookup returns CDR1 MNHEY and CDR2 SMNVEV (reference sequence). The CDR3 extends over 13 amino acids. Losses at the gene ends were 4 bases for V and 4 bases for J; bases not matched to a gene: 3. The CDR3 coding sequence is TGTGCCAGCAGTTCAACAGGGGTCACTGAAGCTTTCTTT. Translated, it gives CASSSTGVTEAFF.

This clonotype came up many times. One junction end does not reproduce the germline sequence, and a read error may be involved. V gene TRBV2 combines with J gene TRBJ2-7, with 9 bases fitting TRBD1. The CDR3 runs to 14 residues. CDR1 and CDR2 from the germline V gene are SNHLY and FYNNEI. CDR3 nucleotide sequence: TGTGCCAGTCGTTCCGGGACAGGGTCCTCCGAGCAGTACTTC. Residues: CASRSGTGSSEQYF.

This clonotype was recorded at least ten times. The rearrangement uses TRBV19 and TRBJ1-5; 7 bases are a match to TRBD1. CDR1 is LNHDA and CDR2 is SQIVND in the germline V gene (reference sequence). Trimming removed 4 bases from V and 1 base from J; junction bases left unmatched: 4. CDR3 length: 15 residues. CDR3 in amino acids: CASSTTGWSNQPQHF. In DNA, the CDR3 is TGTGCCAGTAGTACGACAGGGTGGAGCAATCAGCCCCAGCATTTT. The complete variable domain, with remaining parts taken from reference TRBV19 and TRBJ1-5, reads DGGITQSPKYLFRKEGQNVTLSCEQNLNHDAMYWYRQDPGQGLRLIYYSQIVNDFQKGDIAEGYSVSREKKESFPLTVTSAQKNPTAFYLCASSTTGWSNQPQHFGDGTRLSIL.

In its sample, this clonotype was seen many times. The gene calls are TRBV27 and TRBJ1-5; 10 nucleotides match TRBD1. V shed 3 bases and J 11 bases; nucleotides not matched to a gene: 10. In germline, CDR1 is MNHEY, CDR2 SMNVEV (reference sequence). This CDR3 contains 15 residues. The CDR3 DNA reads TGTGCCAGCAGTTTCGTCGGGACAGGGGTGGACTCCCAGCATTTT. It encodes CASSFVGTGVDSQHF.

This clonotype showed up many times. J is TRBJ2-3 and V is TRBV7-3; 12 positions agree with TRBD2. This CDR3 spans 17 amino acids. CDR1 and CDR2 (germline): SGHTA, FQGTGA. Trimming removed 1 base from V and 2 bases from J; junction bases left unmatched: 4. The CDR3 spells CASSLKRTSGATDTQYF. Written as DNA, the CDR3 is TGTGCCAGCAGCTTAAAAAGGACTAGCGGGGCCACAGATACGCAGTATTTT. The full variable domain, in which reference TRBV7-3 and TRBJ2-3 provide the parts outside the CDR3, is GAGVSQTPSNKVTEKGKYVELRCDPISGHTALYWYRQSLGQGPEFLIYFQGTGAADDSGLPNDRFFAVRPEGSVSTLKIQRTERGDSAVYLCASSLKRTSGATDTQYFGPGTRLTVL.

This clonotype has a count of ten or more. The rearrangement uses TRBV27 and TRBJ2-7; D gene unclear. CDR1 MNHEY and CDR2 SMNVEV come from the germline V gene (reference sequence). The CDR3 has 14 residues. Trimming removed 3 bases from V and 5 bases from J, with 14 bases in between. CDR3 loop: CASSFGSSFHEQYF. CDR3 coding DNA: TGTGCCAGCAGTTTTGGTTCTAGTTTCCACGAGCAGTACTTC.

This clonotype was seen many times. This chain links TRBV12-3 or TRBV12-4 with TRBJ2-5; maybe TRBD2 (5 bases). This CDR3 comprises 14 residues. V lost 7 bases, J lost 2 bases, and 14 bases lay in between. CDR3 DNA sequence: TGTGCCAGCACCCCGACATGGGAGCAAGAGACCCAGTACTTC. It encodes CASTPTWEQETQYF.

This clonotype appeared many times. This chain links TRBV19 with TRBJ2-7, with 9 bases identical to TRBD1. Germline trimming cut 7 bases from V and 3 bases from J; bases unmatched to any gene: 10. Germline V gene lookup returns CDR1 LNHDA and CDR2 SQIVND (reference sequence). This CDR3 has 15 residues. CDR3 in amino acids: CASKLGTGSFYEQYF. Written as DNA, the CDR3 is TGTGCCAGTAAGTTGGGGACAGGGAGTTTCTACGAGCAGTACTTC.

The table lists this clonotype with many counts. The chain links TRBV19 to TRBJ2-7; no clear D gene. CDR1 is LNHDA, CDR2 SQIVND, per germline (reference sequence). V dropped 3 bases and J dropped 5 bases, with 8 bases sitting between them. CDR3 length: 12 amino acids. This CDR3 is CASSIGRNEQYF. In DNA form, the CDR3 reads TGTGCCAGTAGTATCGGTAGGAACGAGCAGTACTTC.

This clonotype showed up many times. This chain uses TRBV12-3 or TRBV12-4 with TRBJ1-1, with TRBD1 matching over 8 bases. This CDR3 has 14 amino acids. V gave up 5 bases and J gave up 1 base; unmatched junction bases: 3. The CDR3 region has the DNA TGTGCCAGCAGTCCGACAGGGGCGAACACTGAAGCTTTCTTT. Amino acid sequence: CASSPTGANTEAFF.

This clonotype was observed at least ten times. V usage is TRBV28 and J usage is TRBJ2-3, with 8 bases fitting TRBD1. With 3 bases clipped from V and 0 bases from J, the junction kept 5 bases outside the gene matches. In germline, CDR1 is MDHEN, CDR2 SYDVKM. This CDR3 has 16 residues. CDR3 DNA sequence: TGTGCCAGCAGTTTCGGGGACAGGCTTAGCACAGATACGCAGTATTTT. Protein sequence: CASSFGDRLSTDTQYF. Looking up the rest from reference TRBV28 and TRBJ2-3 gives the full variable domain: DVKVTQSSRYLVKRTGEKVFLECVQDMDHENMFWYRQDPGLGLRLIYFSYDVKMKEKGDIPEGYSVSREKKERFSLILESASTNQTSMYLCASSFGDRLSTDTQYFGPGTRLTVL.

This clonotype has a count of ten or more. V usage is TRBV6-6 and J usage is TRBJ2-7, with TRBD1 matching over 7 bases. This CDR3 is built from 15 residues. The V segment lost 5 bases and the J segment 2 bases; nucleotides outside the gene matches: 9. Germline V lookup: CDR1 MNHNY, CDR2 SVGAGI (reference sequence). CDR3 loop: CASSTTGTEAYEQYF. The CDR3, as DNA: TGTGCCAGCAGTACCACCGGGACAGAAGCCTACGAGCAGTACTTC.

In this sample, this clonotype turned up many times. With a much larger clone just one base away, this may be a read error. CDR3 nucleotide sequence: TGTGCCAGCAGTCCACCGTACACTGAAGCTTTCTTT. Translated: CASSPPYTEAFF. The chain couples TRBV28 to TRBJ1-1; no clear D. There are 12 residues in the CDR3. The V end lost 5 bases, the J end lost 3 bases, and 7 bases lay between the germline ends. Germline values: CDR1 MDHEN, CDR2 SYDVKM.

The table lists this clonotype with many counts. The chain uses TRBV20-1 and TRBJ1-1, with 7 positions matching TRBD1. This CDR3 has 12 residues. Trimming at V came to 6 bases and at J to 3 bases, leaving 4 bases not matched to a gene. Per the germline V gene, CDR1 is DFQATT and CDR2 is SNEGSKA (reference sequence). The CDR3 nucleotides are TGCAGTGCCTCAACAGGGGACACTGAAGCTTTCTTT. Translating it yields CSASTGDTEAFF.

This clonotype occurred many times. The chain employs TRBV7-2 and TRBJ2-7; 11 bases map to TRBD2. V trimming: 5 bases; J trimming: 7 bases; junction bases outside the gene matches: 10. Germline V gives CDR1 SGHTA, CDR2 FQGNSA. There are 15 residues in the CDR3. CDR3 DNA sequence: TGTGCCAGCAGCCCGGTAGCGGGGGGGCCCCAGGAGCAGTACTTC. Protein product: CASSPVAGGPQEQYF.

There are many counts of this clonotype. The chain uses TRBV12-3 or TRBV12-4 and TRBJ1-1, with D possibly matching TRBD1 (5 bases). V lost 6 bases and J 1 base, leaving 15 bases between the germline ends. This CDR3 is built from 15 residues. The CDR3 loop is CASSPRGTSNTEAFF. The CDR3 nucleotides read TGTGCCAGCAGCCCCCGAGGGACCTCGAACACTGAAGCTTTCTTT.

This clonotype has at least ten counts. The CDR3 loop is CASSIGRQNEKLFF. CDR3 coding DNA: TGTGCCAGTAGTATTGGTCGGCAGAATGAAAAACTGTTTTTT. V is TRBV19 and J is TRBJ1-4; D not resolved. V was shortened by 3 bases and J by 5 bases, with 10 bases between the two germline ends. Germline loops: CDR1 LNHDA, CDR2 SQIVND (reference sequence). The length of the CDR3 is 14 residues.

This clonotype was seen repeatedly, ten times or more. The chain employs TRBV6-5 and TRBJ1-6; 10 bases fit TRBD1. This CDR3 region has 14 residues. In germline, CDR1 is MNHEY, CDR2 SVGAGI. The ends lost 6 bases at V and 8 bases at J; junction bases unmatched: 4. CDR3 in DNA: TGTGCCAGCAGAACCGGGACAGGGGATTCACCCCTCCACTTT. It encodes CASRTGTGDSPLHF.

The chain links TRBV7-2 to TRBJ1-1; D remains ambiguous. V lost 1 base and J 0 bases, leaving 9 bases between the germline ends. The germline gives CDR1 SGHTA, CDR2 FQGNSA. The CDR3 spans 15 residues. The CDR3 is CASSLVGQVNTEAFF. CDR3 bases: TGTGCCAGCAGCTTAGTGGGCCAAGTGAACACTGAAGCTTTCTTT. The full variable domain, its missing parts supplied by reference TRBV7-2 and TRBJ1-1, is GAGVSQSPSNKVTEKGKDVELRCDPISGHTALYWYRQSLGQGLEFLIYFQGNSAPDKSGLPSDRFSAERTGGSVSTLTIQRTQQEDSAVYLCASSLVGQVNTEAFFGQGTRLTVV.

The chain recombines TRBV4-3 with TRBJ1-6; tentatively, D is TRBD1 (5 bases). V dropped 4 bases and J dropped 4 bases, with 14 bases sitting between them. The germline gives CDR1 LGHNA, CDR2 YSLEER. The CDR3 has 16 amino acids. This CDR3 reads CASSLFSTVYNSPLHF. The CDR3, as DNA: TGCGCCAGCAGCCTATTCTCGACAGTTTATAATTCACCCCTCCACTTT.